The next 18 T cell receptor beta chains were all read from a single sample in a study of human T cells and chemical hapten exposure. MiXCR was run by TCRdb on the RACE reads, yielding one entry per CDR3 protein. The top ten clones hold around 2.7% of a sample with some 110,000 distinct CDR3 sequences, 30% to 35% of them seen once. Time point meaning: patch test 3, about 24 weeks after DPC sensitization. Treatment defined: therapeutic diphenylcyclopropenone sensitization with weekly scalp DPC. This specimen was whole blood, taken in connection with sensitization to the hapten diphenylcyclopropenone (DPC). These receptors all stem from a middle-aged man with alopecia areata. Some clones in this sample may be carry-over from other donors' samples.

This clonotype was seen only a few times. The rearrangement joins TRBV28 to TRBJ1-2; possibly TRBD1 for D (6 bases). The CDR3 extends over 14 amino acids. Germline lookup yields CDR1 MDHEN and CDR2 SYDVKM. The V gene lost 2 bases and the J gene lost 5 bases, with 12 bases spanning the gap. For the CDR3, the DNA is TGTGCCAGCAGTTTAAGTCGGCAGGGGTATGGCTACACCTTC. Its protein product is CASSLSRQGYGYTF.

In its sample, this clonotype was seen a few times. The chain combines TRBV7-8 with TRBJ2-5; 7 bases map to TRBD1. V lost 1 base, J lost 3 bases, and 14 bases stayed unmatched. The CDR3 contains 18 residues. CDR1 and CDR2 (germline): SGHVS, FQNEAQ. The CDR3 reads CASSLVDFSGRGKETQYF. CDR3 bases: TGTGCCAGCAGCTTAGTCGATTTTTCTGGCAGGGGGAAAGAGACCCAGTACTTC. The variable domain in full, with the rest retrieved from reference TRBV7-8 and TRBJ2-5, is GAGVSQSPRYKVAKRGQDVALRCDPISGHVSLFWYQQALGQGPEFLTYFQNEAQLDKSGLPSDRFFAERPEGSVSTLKIQRTQQEDSAVYLCASSLVDFSGRGKETQYFGPGTRLLVL.

V is TRBV5-1 and J is TRBJ2-1; 10 bases map to TRBD2. From germline, CDR1 is SGHRS and CDR2 YFSETQ. Trimming cost V 4 bases and J 9 bases; bases outside gene matches: 7. CDR3 length equals 14 residues. The CDR3 protein is CASSLSGRLGEQFF. The CDR3 nucleotides read TGCGCCAGCAGCCTTAGCGGGAGGTTGGGTGAGCAGTTCTTC.

This clonotype was counted between two and nine times. This CDR3 reads CSVVVYTDTQYF. The CDR3 DNA sequence: TGCAGCGTTGTGGTTTACACAGATACGCAGTATTTT. This chain connects TRBV29-1 to TRBJ2-3; D gene unclear. Germline V gene lookup returns CDR1 SQVTM and CDR2 ANQGSEA. CDR3 length: 12 residues. V lost 4 bases and J 2 bases, leaving 7 bases between the germline ends.

This chain uses TRBV24-1 with TRBJ2-2, with 10 bases fitting TRBD1. Looked up from germline, CDR1 is KGHDR and CDR2 is SFDVKD. V was pared by 4 bases and J by 5 bases, with 6 bases of the junction left unmatched. The CDR3 runs 16 residues. Written as DNA, the CDR3 is TGTGCCACCAGTGACTGGACAGGGGGTGGGACCGGGGAGCTGTTTTTT. Protein: CATSDWTGGGTGELFF.

The V call is TRBV7-2, the J call TRBJ2-3; 7 positions match TRBD2. The CDR3 has 17 residues. Germline assignment: CDR1 SGHTA and CDR2 FQGNSA. The V and J ends lost 1 base and 1 base, in that order; junction bases with no gene match: 8. CDR3 bases: TGTGCCAGCAGCTTAGTCAGGTCCGCGGGAGGCACAGATACGCAGTATTTT. This encodes CASSLVRSAGGTDTQYF.

J is TRBJ2-7 and V is TRBV27; D is unclear. This CDR3 contains 16 residues. In germline, CDR1 is MNHEY, CDR2 SMNVEV (reference sequence). Trimming removed 7 bases from V and 0 bases from J, with 19 bases in between. This CDR3 reads CASKPPGPISSYEQYV. CDR3 sequence (DNA): TGTGCCAGCAAACCCCCTGGGCCAATAAGCTCCTACGAGCAGTACGTC.

The chain has TRBV20-1 and TRBJ2-2, with 9 bases identical to TRBD2. Germline assignment: CDR1 DFQATT and CDR2 SNEGSKA (reference sequence). The length of the CDR3 is 17 residues. With 1 base clipped from V and 4 bases from J, the junction kept 10 bases outside the gene matches. This chain's CDR3 is CSARVWREGTFTGELFF. CDR3 sequence (DNA): TGCAGTGCTAGAGTTTGGCGGGAGGGCACATTCACCGGGGAGCTGTTTTTT.

The rearrangement links TRBV10-2 to TRBJ1-2, with no clear D. From germline, CDR1 is WSHSY and CDR2 SAAADI. V was shortened by 0 bases and J by 8 bases, with 13 bases between the two germline ends. This CDR3 has 14 amino acids. The CDR3 reads CASSESNSADGYTF. The CDR3 bases are TGCGCCAGCAGTGAGTCGAACAGCGCGGACGGCTACACCTTC.

This rearrangement joins TRBV6-5 to TRBJ1-5, with unresolved D. The V and J ends lost 5 bases and 4 bases respectively, with 12 bases between them. The CDR3 is 14 residues long. CDR1 MNHEY and CDR2 SVGAGI come from the germline V gene. The chain's CDR3 is CASSDPQRNQPQHF. In nucleotides, the CDR3 is TGTGCCAGCAGTGACCCTCAGCGAAATCAGCCCCAGCATTTT.

V is TRBV12-3 or TRBV12-4 and J is TRBJ2-1; the D gene could be TRBD1 or TRBD2 (5 bases each). The CDR3 has 17 amino acids. Between the trimmed V and J ends, which lost 5 bases and 2 bases, there was a span of 19 bases. The CDR3 DNA follows: TGTGCCAGCAGTGGGGGAAGCGGATCACCCCCCTACAATGAGCAGTTCTTC. Protein product: CASSGGSGSPPYNEQFF.

This clonotype came up a few times. The chain employs TRBV7-6 and TRBJ2-5; 7 bases match TRBD2. Germline assignment: CDR1 SGHVS and CDR2 FNYEAQ. V was clipped by 0 bases and J by 4 bases; unmatched bases: 2. CDR3 size: 14 residues. CDR3 residues: CASSLAPGGETQYF. CDR3 DNA: TGTGCCAGCAGCTTAGCGCCGGGGGGAGAGACCCAGTACTTC.

This clonotype has just a few counts. The chain links TRBV29-1 to TRBJ2-3, with a weak D call TRBD1 (5 bases). V shed 4 bases and J shed 1 base, with 12 bases lying between them. The CDR3 contains 14 residues. CDR1 is SQVTM and CDR2 is ANQGSEA in the germline V gene. CDR3: CSVVSDRGTDTQYF. CDR3 DNA sequence: TGCAGCGTTGTATCCGACAGAGGCACAGATACGCAGTATTTT.

This clonotype showed up just a few times. The rearrangement joins TRBV29-1 to TRBJ1-5, with D unresolved. The CDR3 extends over 13 amino acids. CDR1 is SQVTM and CDR2 is ANQGSEA in the germline V gene. Trimming cost V 7 bases and J 6 bases, with 16 bases left between them. The CDR3 region is CSEVLHCLQPQHF. CDR3 nucleotide sequence: TGCAGCGAGGTCCTTCACTGCCTTCAGCCCCAGCATTTT.

This clonotype was observed a few times. The J gene is TRBJ2-5, the V gene TRBV6-6, with D possibly TRBD1 on 5 matching bases. The CDR3 consists of 13 residues. With 5 bases removed from V and 1 base from J, the gap between germline ends came to 8 bases. CDR1 MNHNY and CDR2 SVGAGI come from the germline V gene (reference sequence). CDR3 bases: TGTGCCAGCAGTCAAGACAGCCAAGAGACCCAGTACTTC. Its protein is CASSQDSQETQYF.

This chain joins TRBV24-1 and TRBJ1-2; no clear D gene. Germline CDR1 KGHDR, CDR2 SFDVKD. This CDR3 has 13 amino acids. Between the trimmed V and J ends, which lost 3 bases and 0 bases, there was a span of 4 bases. CDR3 in amino acids: CATSDQTNYGYTF. The CDR3 nucleotides read TGTGCCACCAGTGATCAGACTAACTATGGCTACACCTTC.

This clonotype has just a few counts. CDR3 loop: CSARDSLFYEQYF. In nucleotides, the CDR3 is TGCAGTGCTAGAGATTCCCTCTTTTACGAGCAGTACTTC. This chain joins TRBV20-1 and TRBJ2-7; the D is unclear. Trimming stripped 0 bases from V and 4 bases from J, with 10 bases between. Germline CDR1 reads DFQATT; CDR2 reads SNEGSKA (reference sequence). The CDR3 extends over 13 amino acids.

This rearrangement joins TRBV10-3 to TRBJ2-2; D call uncertain. V shed 5 bases and J shed 6 bases, with 10 bases lying between them. CDR3 length equals 13 residues. Germline V lookup: CDR1 ENHRY, CDR2 SYGVKD. This CDR3 reads CAISLLTPGELFF. The CDR3 bases are TGTGCCATCAGTCTCCTCACTCCCGGGGAGCTGTTTTTT.